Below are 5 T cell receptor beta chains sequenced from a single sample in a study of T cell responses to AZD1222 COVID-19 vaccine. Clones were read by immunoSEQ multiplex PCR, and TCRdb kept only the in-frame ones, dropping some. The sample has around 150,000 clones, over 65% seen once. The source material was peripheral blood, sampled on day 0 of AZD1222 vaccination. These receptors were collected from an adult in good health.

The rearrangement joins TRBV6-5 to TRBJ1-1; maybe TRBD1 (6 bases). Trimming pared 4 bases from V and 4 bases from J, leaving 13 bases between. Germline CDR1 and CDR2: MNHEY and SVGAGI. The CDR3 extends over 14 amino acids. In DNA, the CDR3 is TGTGCCAGCAGTTCTCAGGGGCGAGGCACTGAAGCTTTCTTT. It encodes CASSSQGRGTEAFF.

CDR3 sequence (DNA): TGTGCCAGCAGCCAAGGATCCCTGATCAACACTGAAGCTTTCTTT. It codes for CASSQGSLINTEAFF. The genes are TRBV3-1 (or the pseudogene TRBV3-2) and TRBJ1-1, with D hard to call. Germline V gene lookup returns CDR1 LGHDT and CDR2 YNNKEL (reference sequence). V was cut by 1 base and J by 2 bases, with 11 bases left in between. This CDR3 is 15 amino acids long.

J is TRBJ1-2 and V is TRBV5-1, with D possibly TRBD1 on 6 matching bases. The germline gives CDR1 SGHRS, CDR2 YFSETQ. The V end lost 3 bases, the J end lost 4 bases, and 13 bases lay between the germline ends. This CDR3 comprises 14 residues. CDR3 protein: CASSSPGEPYGYTF. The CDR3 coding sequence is TGCGCCAGCAGCTCACCAGGGGAGCCCTATGGCTACACCTTC. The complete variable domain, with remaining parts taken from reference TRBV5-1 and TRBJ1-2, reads KAGVTQTPRYLIKTRGQQVTLSCSPISGHRSVSWYQQTPGQGLQFLFEYFSETQRNKGNFPGRFSGRQFSNSRSEMNVSTLELGDSALYLCASSSPGEPYGYTFGSGTRLTVV.

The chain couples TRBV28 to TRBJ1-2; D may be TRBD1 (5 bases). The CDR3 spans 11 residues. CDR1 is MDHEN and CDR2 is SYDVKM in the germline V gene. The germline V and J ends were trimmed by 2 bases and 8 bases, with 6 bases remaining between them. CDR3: CASSLRDGYTF. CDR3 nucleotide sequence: TGTGCCAGCAGTTTACGGGACGGCTACACCTTC.

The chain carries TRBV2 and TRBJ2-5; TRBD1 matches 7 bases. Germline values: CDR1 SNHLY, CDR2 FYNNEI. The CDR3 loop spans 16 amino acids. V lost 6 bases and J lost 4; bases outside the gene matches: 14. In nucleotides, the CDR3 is TGTGCCAGCAGCCAGCAGATAGTCAGGGGGACAGAGACCCAGTACTTC. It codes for CASSQQIVRGTETQYF.